This T cell receptor beta chain emerged from a study of shared clonotypes between healthy human individuals. Study results and caveats: Limitation of the genetic and exposure-history diversity represented came from the few donors. How much donors shared clonotypes was expected to be affected by sequencing depth. Shared across four donors were around 4.7% of the naive CD4 clonotypes.

Germline lookup yields CDR1 MNHEY and CDR2 SVGAGI. V was shortened by 6 bases and J by 1 base, with 16 bases between the two germline ends. This CDR3 contains 15 residues. Comment on this clone: The antigen is undetermined.

Researchers divided each subset's genomic DNA evenly across several immunoSEQ plates. TCRdb keeps only in-frame clones here, not all; method: immunoSEQ multiplex PCR. The table includes about 820,000 clones, around 93% detected once. It was CD45RO-negative cells, positively selected for CCR7, that made up naive CD8 cells, with terminally differentiated effector memory CD45RA+ cells excluded. The chain recombines TRBV6-5 with TRBJ2-7; perhaps D is TRBD1 or TRBD2 (5 bases each). The sample consisted of naive CD8+ T cells sorted from blood. The sequence derives from a man aged 25-45 years in good health. CDR3 sequence (DNA): TGTGCCAGCAGACCCTACTGGGACGGATCCTACGAGCAGTACTTC. Encoded protein: CASRPYWDGSYEQYF.